This T cell receptor beta chain originates from a study of control samples from healthy donors and cancer patients. Deletions cut 7 bases from V and 13 bases from J, with 11 bases between. The germline V gene encodes CDR1 SQVTM and CDR2 ANQGSEA. The CDR3 extends over 9 amino acids. Sequencing used immunoSEQ multiplex PCR; TCRdb keeps in-frame clones, though not all of them. The sample lists 70,000 to 100,000 clones; about 89% were seen once. The gene calls are TRBV29-1 and TRBJ2-1, with a possible D match to TRBD2 (5 bases). The sequence was collected from a woman aged 55-69 years in good health. The source material was blood. The DNA for the CDR3 is TGCAGCGGCCGGGGAATCCAGTTCTTC. This encodes CSGRGIQFF.